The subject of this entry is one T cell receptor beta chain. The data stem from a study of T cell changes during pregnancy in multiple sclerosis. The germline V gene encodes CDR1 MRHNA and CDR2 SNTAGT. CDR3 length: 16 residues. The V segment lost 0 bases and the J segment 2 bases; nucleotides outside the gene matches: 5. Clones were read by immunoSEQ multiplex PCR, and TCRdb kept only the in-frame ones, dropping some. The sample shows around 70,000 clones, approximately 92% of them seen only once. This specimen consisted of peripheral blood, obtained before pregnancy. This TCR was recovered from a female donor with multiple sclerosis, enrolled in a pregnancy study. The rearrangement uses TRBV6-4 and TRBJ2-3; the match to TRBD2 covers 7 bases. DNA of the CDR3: TGTGCCAGCAGTGACTCGTCTAGCGGTAACACAGATACGCAGTATTTT. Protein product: CASSDSSSGNTDTQYF.